This T cell receptor (beta chain) appears in the sequencing data of a study of blood T cell repertoires in COVID-19 (dated by TCRdb to 2020 to 2021). As for the study more broadly: Samples from collaborators originated in the United States, Italy and Spain and spanned both the acute and convalescent phases of COVID-19. The material from the prospective study consisted of cDNA or gDNA derived from T cells, B-cell-depleted T cells, or PBMCs. Deeply sampled blood TCRbeta repertoires from subjects exposed to, actively infected with, or recovered from COVID-19 were included in the dataset. A freely available public database, intended as a resource for researchers studying the immune response to SARS-CoV-2, is where the repertoires were released. Samples were obtained from the ongoing ImmuneRACE study (first 160 participants) and from about 1,300 subjects provided by 6 global collaborators. The sample metadata nearly always contained a de-identified subject ID, COVID-19 status, age in years and sex. HLA class I and class II types, where available, came from metadata supplied by the sample provider rather than from assay-based typing.

TCRbeta CDR3 regions were amplified from genomic DNA using the immunoSEQ Assay, a bias-controlled multiplex PCR. Under the source paper's analysis protocol: The number of nucleated cells in each sample was estimated from the amplification of reference gene primers within the assay. Sequence reads were collapsed and filtered to measure the absolute abundance of every unique TCRbeta CDR3 rearrangement. Productive Simpson clonality was computed per sample as the square root of Simpson's diversity index over productive rearrangements. Here the immuneACCESS table is served through TCRdb, limited to in-frame sequences with V and J called. Missing clones are a known gap in these copies; in checked studies unresolved V genes cover under half, and the rest lacks a known reason. V, J and clone size reflect that table, while D and trimming were determined from the DNA. The sample table holds about 180,000 clones, of which 86% were seen once. Together, the top ten hold about 9.7% of the sample.

V ends up 0 bases short and J 7 bases short, with an unmatched junction base count of 3. The CDR3, from cysteine to phenylalanine, totals 14 residues. The retained sequence is limited to the CDR3, 42 bases, with the frame set at the first base. The germline V gene (reference sequence) yields SGHNT for CDR1 and YYREEE for CDR2. Findings and caveats that apply to the study as a whole: How much clinical and demographic metadata was included differed by source and by participant, and the metadata was provided uncurated.

Whole blood was collected in K2EDTA tubes by collaborating institutions according to the institutions' own protocols. For TCRbeta analysis, collaborators shipped samples as frozen whole blood, isolated PBMCs, or DNA extracted from either of those sample types. Concerning this clone itself: Its antigen remains unidentified. Within one base of it there is no much larger clone, and no base qualities were kept.

Here the chain combines TRBV5-4 and TRBJ2-7, with 11 middle bases fitting TRBD2. Specimen: peripheral blood. This sequence was found in a man in his fifties or sixties with active or convalescent COVID-19. The DNA reads TGTGCCAGCAGCTTGGCGACTAGCGGGAAAGAGCAGTACTTC. Its product reads: CASSLATSGKEQYF.